The 10 T cell receptor beta chains below were found in one sample sequenced in a study of cytomegalovirus exposure and HLA in healthy donors. Vbeta (60) and Jbeta (13) primers were used in the PCR. TCRdb keeps only in-frame clones here, not all; method: immunoSEQ multiplex PCR. The sample has 200,000 to 250,000 clones; roughly 80% are singletons. The sequencing input was PBMCs. These receptors originate from a man aged 50-60 years in good health and CMV-seronegative.

The rearrangement uses TRBV7-3 and TRBJ2-1; possible D gene TRBD2, 5 bases. The ends were cut back, 5 bases at V and 6 bases at J, with 8 bases in the middle. CDR1 and CDR2 (germline): SGHTA, FQGTGA. The length of the CDR3 is 12 residues. The CDR3 is CASSGSGNEQFF. The CDR3 coding sequence is TGTGCCAGCAGCGGGAGTGGCAATGAGCAGTTCTTC.

The chain recombines TRBV7-2 with TRBJ1-2; 7 bases line up with TRBD1. The CDR3 has 13 amino acids. The J segment lost 5 bases and the V segment lost 1 base, leaving 1 base of the junction unmatched. The V gene's germline CDR1 is SGHTA and CDR2 FQGNSA. The CDR3 here is CASSLETGYGYTF. CDR3 DNA: TGTGCCAGCAGCTTAGAGACAGGGTATGGCTACACCTTC. Using reference TRBV7-2 and TRBJ1-2 for the parts outside the CDR3, the full variable domain is GAGVSQSPSNKVTEKGKDVELRCDPISGHTALYWYRQSLGQGLEFLIYFQGNSAPDKSGLPSDRFSAERTGGSVSTLTIQRTQQEDSAVYLCASSLETGYGYTFGSGTRLTVV.

CDR3 in amino acids: CASSVDPGTGYGYTF. CDR3 in DNA: TGTGCCAGCAGCGTGGATCCCGGGACTGGTTATGGCTACACCTTC. The chain has TRBV9 and TRBJ1-2; tentative D call: TRBD1 (5 bases). CDR1 and CDR2 from the germline V gene are SGDLS and YYNGEE. V was cut by 2 bases and J by 5 bases, with 16 bases left in between. There are 15 residues in the CDR3.

This chain connects TRBV6-5 to TRBJ1-2; weak D call: TRBD1 (6 bases). V lost 2 bases and J lost 4, with 17 bases in between. The germline V gene has CDR1 MNHEY and CDR2 SVGAGI. The CDR3 spans 16 residues. DNA of the CDR3: TGTGCCAGCAGTTACCCTCGGGGGGGCGGGAGCTATGGCTACACCTTC. It is translated as CASSYPRGGGSYGYTF.

This chain links TRBV9 with TRBJ1-4; D is unclear. V was cut by 4 bases and J by 0 bases, with 13 bases left in between. The CDR3 runs 16 residues. The germline V gene encodes CDR1 SGDLS and CDR2 YYNGEE. CDR3 in amino acids: CASSPSLAATNEKLFF. CDR3 in DNA: TGTGCCAGCAGCCCTAGCTTAGCTGCAACTAATGAAAAACTGTTTTTT.

The CDR3 sequence is CASSQTVAGGYNEQFF. In DNA, the CDR3 is TGTGCCAGCAGCCAAACAGTAGCGGGAGGTTACAATGAGCAGTTCTTC. V gene TRBV14 combines with J gene TRBJ2-1, with 10 bases identical to TRBD2. V was clipped by 2 bases and J by 4 bases; unmatched bases: 5. CDR1 is SGHDN and CDR2 is FVKESK in the germline V gene. This CDR3 has 16 residues.

This clone was observed a handful of times. The rearrangement links TRBV13 to TRBJ2-3, with 7 bases lining up with TRBD2. Germline V gene data show CDR1 as PRHDT and CDR2 as FYEKMQ (reference sequence). J gave up 4 bases and V 4 bases, and 5 bases lay outside the gene matches. The CDR3 is 14 amino acids. The CDR3 here is CASSSGGGADTQYF. CDR3 coding DNA: TGTGCCAGCAGCTCTGGGGGGGGAGCAGATACGCAGTATTTT.

The rearrangement joins TRBV5-4 to TRBJ2-3, with 15 bases that match TRBD2. CDR1 and CDR2 from the germline V gene are SGHNT and YYREEE (reference sequence). The CDR3 is 14 amino acids. Unmatched junction bases numbered 3, after V lost 10 bases and J lost 3 bases. The CDR3 loop is CAGGTSGRTDTQYF. The DNA for the CDR3 is TGTGCCGGAGGGACTAGCGGGAGGACAGATACGCAGTATTTT. The full variable domain, in which reference TRBV5-4 and TRBJ2-3 provide the parts outside the CDR3, is ETGVTQSPTHLIKTRGQQVTLRCSSQSGHNTVSWYQQALGQGPQFIFQYYREEENGRGNFPPRFSGLQFPNYSSELNVNALELDDSALYLCAGGTSGRTDTQYFGPGTRLTVL.

The rearrangement joins TRBV4-1 to TRBJ1-4, with D unresolved. Germline assignment: CDR1 MGHRA and CDR2 YSYEKL. V was trimmed by 4 bases and J by 3 bases, leaving 12 bases between them. The CDR3 has 15 residues. The CDR3 nucleotides read TGCGCCAGCAGCCGTCCCACAGTCCCTAATGAAAAACTGTTTTTT. Amino acid sequence: CASSRPTVPNEKLFF.

In this sample, this clone turned up a few times. V gene TRBV7-9 combines with J gene TRBJ2-3, with 9 bases identical to TRBD2. The germline gives CDR1 SEHNR, CDR2 FQNEAQ (reference sequence). J was trimmed by 4 bases and V by 3 bases; bases with no gene match: 5. There are 15 residues in the CDR3. The CDR3 sequence: CASSLVAGVADTQYF. The DNA for the CDR3 is TGTGCCAGCAGCTTGGTAGCGGGAGTTGCAGATACGCAGTATTTT.